A selection of T cell receptor beta chains follows, all from one sample in a study of shared clonotypes between healthy human individuals. Profiled with immunoSEQ multiplex PCR; TCRdb holds only in-frame clones, not every one. This table has some 1,600,000 clones, 95% to 99% appearing once. The sequenced material came from naive CD4+ T cells sorted from blood. These receptors were obtained from a man aged 30 to 39 in good health. CDR3s include the opening cysteine and the closing phenylalanine or tryptophan. A D gene is named only where the DNA matches it firmly. Where a row states a size, it is once, few, many or the class of an expanded clone; other rows omit it.

d_call	j_call	clone_size	v_call	cdr3_nt	cdr3_aa
-	TRBJ1-2	-	TRBV7-2	TGTGCCAGCAGCCCCTTCGGGGGGGTTGATGGCTACACCTTC	CASSPFGGVDGYTF
-	TRBJ1-1	-	TRBV18	TGTGCCAGCTCTATGAACACTGAAGCTTTCTTT	CASSMNTEAFF
-	TRBJ2-7	-	TRBV11-2	TGTGCCAGCAGCTTAGTAATACGGGGCAGCCAGTACTTC	CASSLVIRGSQYF
TRBD2	TRBJ2-1	-	TRBV19	TGTGCCAGTAGTGATACTAGCGGGAGAAAGAAGCAGTTCTTC	CASSDTSGRKKQFF
-	TRBJ1-2	-	TRBV28	TGTGCCAGCAGTTCCCCAGGGACCTATGGCTACACCTTC	CASSSPGTYGYTF
-	TRBJ1-1	-	TRBV9	TGTGCCAGCAGCGTCGGGGAGCCGATGAACACTGAAGCTTTCTTT	CASSVGEPMNTEAFF
TRBD2	TRBJ2-7	-	TRBV30	TGTGCCTGGATAGGGACTAGCGGAGCCTACGAGCAGTACTTC	CAWIGTSGAYEQYF
-	TRBJ2-1	-	TRBV5-1	TGCGCCAGCAGCTTATCCGGATTGTCCTACAATGAGCAGTTCTTC	CASSLSGLSYNEQFF
-	TRBJ1-1	-	TRBV7-9	TGTGCCAGCAGCTTGGGTCAGGGGAACACTGAAGCTTTCTTT	CASSLGQGNTEAFF
-	TRBJ2-7	once	TRBV30	TGTGCCTGGAGTGTAAATGGGGCGGGTTCCTACGAGCAGTACTTC	CAWSVNGAGSYEQYF
-	TRBJ1-3	-	TRBV4-1	TGCGCCAGCAGCCCCTGGGAGGTCTCTGGAAACACCATATATTTT	CASSPWEVSGNTIYF
TRBD1	TRBJ1-4	-	TRBV6-6	TGTGCCAGCAGGGGACAGGGGGGCGAAAAACTGTTTTTT	CASRGQGGEKLFF
-	TRBJ2-1	-	TRBV25-1	TGTGCCAGCATTCCCCAGGGTTACAATGAGCAGTTCTTC	CASIPQGYNEQFF
TRBD1	TRBJ1-2	-	TRBV18	TGTGCCAGCTCACCAGCGGGGACAGGGCCGGACTATGGCTACACCTTC	CASSPAGTGPDYGYTF
TRBD2	TRBJ2-3	-	TRBV5-1	TGCGCCAGCAGCTTCCCGCGGGAGGCGACAGATACGCAGTATTTT	CASSFPREATDTQYF
TRBD1	TRBJ2-2	-	TRBV29-1	TGCAGCGGGGCGCGACAGGGGGCCGCCGGGGAGCTGTTTTTT	CSGARQGAAGELFF
-	TRBJ1-2	-	TRBV10-1	TGCGCCAGCAGTGATGGTAGGATTCCATATGGCTACACCTTC	CASSDGRIPYGYTF
-	TRBJ2-7	-	TRBV5-1	TGCGCCAGCAGCTCACGGGACGTTGGGGAGCAGTACTTC	CASSSRDVGEQYF
-	TRBJ2-1	-	TRBV7-6	TGTGCCAGCAGCCGAATCGGGATAGGCTCCTACAATGAGCAGTTCTTC	CASSRIGIGSYNEQFF
-	TRBJ2-7	-	TRBV4-2	TGTGCCAGCAGCCCTGGGGGGATCTCCTACGAGCAGTACTTC	CASSPGGISYEQYF
TRBD1	TRBJ2-7	-	TRBV30	TGTGCCTGGAGTTACATCCTCGGGACAGGGGGCTACGAGCAGTACTTC	CAWSYILGTGGYEQYF
TRBD1	TRBJ1-3	-	TRBV30	TGTGCCTGGGGACCGGGACAGGGGCCAGGAAACACCATATATTTT	CAWGPGQGPGNTIYF
-	TRBJ2-2	-	TRBV7-2	TGTGCCAGCAGCTTAGTAGGGACCCCGAACACCGGGGAGCTGTTTTTT	CASSLVGTPNTGELFF
TRBD1	TRBJ1-4	-	TRBV18	TGTGCCAGCTCACCACGGGACAGAAGTAATGAAAAACTGTTTTTT	CASSPRDRSNEKLFF
-	TRBJ2-7	once	TRBV6-1	TGTGCCAGCAGAACATCCTCGGGCTACGAGCAGTACTTC	CASRTSSGYEQYF
TRBD2	TRBJ2-3	-	TRBV5-1	TGCGCCAGCAGTTCTCCCGGGACTAGCGGGAGGAGCACAGATACGCAGTATTTT	CASSSPGTSGRSTDTQYF
-	TRBJ2-1	-	TRBV10-3	TGTGCCATCAGGGAGCTAGGGGGCTCCTACAATGAGCAGTTCTTC	CAIRELGGSYNEQFF
-	TRBJ2-2	-	TRBV7-9	TGTGCCAGCAAAGAGTGGAGGGCTCCTGACACCGGGGAGCTGTTTTTT	CASKEWRAPDTGELFF
TRBD1	TRBJ2-7	-	TRBV18	TGTGCCAGCTCACCCGGGACAGGAGCCTACGAGCAGTACTTC	CASSPGTGAYEQYF
TRBD1	TRBJ2-7	-	TRBV10-3	TGTGCCATCAGTGAGGGGACAGGGGCCTCGGAGCAGTACTTC	CAISEGTGASEQYF
-	TRBJ2-1	-	TRBV9	TGTGCCAGCAGCGTAGGGGTAGCGGCACAGTACAATGAGCAGTTCTTC	CASSVGVAAQYNEQFF
TRBD1	TRBJ2-7	-	TRBV28	TGTGCCAGCAGTTTATCGGGACAGGGTCGGCACGAGCAGTACTTC	CASSLSGQGRHEQYF
TRBD1	TRBJ1-1	once	TRBV5-1	TGCGCCAGCAGCTCCGGACAGGGGGGATTGAACACTGAAGCTTTCTTT	CASSSGQGGLNTEAFF
-	TRBJ1-2	-	TRBV4-1	TGCGCCAGCAGCCAAACGGCACCAGGCGGTTATGGCTACACCTTC	CASSQTAPGGYGYTF
-	TRBJ2-7	-	TRBV14	TGTGCCAGCAGCCAAATGGGCCTGAATATCGACGAGCAGTACTTC	CASSQMGLNIDEQYF
TRBD1	TRBJ2-7	-	TRBV7-2	TGTGCCAGCAGCGAAACAGGGGGGAGCTCCTACGAGCAGTACTTC	CASSETGGSSYEQYF
TRBD1	TRBJ2-7	-	TRBV9	TGTGCCAGCAGCGTAGTCGGGCAGCCAGGGGGCGAGCAGTACTTC	CASSVVGQPGGEQYF
-	TRBJ2-7	once	TRBV18	TGTGCCAGCTCCACCCGGACCTACGACGAGCAGTACTTC	CASSTRTYDEQYF
-	TRBJ2-1	-	TRBV11-2	TGTGCCAGCAGCTTAGACCGGGTGGATGAGCAGTTCTTC	CASSLDRVDEQFF
-	TRBJ2-1	-	TRBV2	TGTGCCAGCAGTCGGGGGTTTGGGCAGTTCTTC	CASSRGFGQFF
TRBD1	TRBJ2-6	-	TRBV18	TGTGCCAGCTCACCCCCGACAGGGGGCTCCTTAACGGGGGCCAACGTCCTGACTTTC	CASSPPTGGSLTGANVLTF
-	TRBJ2-2	once	TRBV30	TGTGCCTCTCGCCGGGACTCCGGGGAGCTGTTTTTT	CASRRDSGELFF
-	TRBJ2-7	-	TRBV28	TGTGCCAGCAGTTTATACGGGCGGGGCAGGAGCTCCTACGAGCAGTACTTC	CASSLYGRGRSSYEQYF
-	TRBJ2-1	-	TRBV7-9	TGTGCCAGCAGCTTATTTGCGGGTCAGTTCTTC	CASSLFAGQFF
TRBD2	TRBJ2-3	-	TRBV27	TGTGCCAGCAGTCCCCTAGCGGGGTCGGGGGATACGCAGTATTTT	CASSPLAGSGDTQYF
TRBD2	TRBJ2-1	-	TRBV7-9	TGTGCCAGCAGCTTAGCGGCGGGAGGCTACAATGAGCAGTTCTTC	CASSLAAGGYNEQFF
-	TRBJ1-5	-	TRBV7-6	TGTGCCAGCAGCTTAGGCCAGAGAGATCGGCCCCAGCATTTT	CASSLGQRDRPQHF
-	TRBJ2-7	-	TRBV6-1	TGTGCCAGCAGTAGGGGCGGAGAGAACGAGCAGTACTTC	CASSRGGENEQYF
-	TRBJ1-3	-	TRBV5-4	TGTGCCAGCAGCTTCGGGCAGGGAAACACCATATATTTT	CASSFGQGNTIYF
-	TRBJ1-1	-	TRBV7-7	TGTGCTAGCAGCTTGTACTTGGGCACTGAAGCTTTCTTT	CASSLYLGTEAFF
-	TRBJ1-2	once	TRBV18	TGTGCCAGCTCACCCCGGGAAGTCCTTTATGGCTACACCTTC	CASSPREVLYGYTF
TRBD1	TRBJ1-1	-	TRBV6-5	TGTGCCAGCAGTAAGGGACAGACTGAAGCTTTCTTT	CASSKGQTEAFF